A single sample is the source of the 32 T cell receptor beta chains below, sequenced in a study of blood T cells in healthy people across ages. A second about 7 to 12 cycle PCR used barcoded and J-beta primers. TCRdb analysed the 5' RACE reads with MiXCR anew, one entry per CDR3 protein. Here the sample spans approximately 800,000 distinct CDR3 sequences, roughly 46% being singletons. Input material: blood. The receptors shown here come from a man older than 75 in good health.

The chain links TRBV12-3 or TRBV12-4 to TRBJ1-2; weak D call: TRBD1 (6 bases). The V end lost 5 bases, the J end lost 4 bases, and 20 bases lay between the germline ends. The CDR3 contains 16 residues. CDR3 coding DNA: TGTGCCAGCAGTATGGGAGGGGGGGAATCAGGCTATGGCTACACCTTC. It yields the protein CASSMGGGESGYGYTF.

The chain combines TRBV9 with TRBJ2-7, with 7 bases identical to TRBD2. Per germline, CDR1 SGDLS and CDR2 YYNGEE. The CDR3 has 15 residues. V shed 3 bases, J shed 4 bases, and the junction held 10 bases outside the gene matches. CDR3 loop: CASSAYDGGGYEQYF. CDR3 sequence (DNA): TGTGCCAGCAGCGCCTACGACGGCGGGGGTTACGAGCAGTACTTC.

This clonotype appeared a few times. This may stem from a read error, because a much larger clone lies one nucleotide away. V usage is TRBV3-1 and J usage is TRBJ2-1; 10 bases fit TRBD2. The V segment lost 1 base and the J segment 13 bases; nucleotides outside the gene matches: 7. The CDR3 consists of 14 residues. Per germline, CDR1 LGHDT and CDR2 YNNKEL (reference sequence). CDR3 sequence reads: CASSQGTSGETQFF. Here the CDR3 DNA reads TGTGCCAGCAGCCAAGGGACTAGCGGCGAGACCCAGTTCTTC.

The chain's CDR3 is CASSAGTRAGSNQPQHF. In nucleotides, the CDR3 is TGCGCCAGCAGCGCCGGGACAAGGGCTGGCAGCAATCAGCCCCAGCATTTT. V is TRBV5-1 and J is TRBJ1-5, with D possibly TRBD1 on 6 matching bases. The V end was cut by 4 bases, the J end by 1 base, with 18 bases between. Germline V gene data show CDR1 as SGHRS and CDR2 as YFSETQ. The CDR3 loop spans 17 amino acids.

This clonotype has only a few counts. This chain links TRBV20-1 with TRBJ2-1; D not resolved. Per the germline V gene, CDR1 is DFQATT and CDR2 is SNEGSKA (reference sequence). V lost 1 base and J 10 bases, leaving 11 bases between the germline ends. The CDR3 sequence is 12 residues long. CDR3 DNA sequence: TGCAGTGCTAGAGTCCGGCGGACCGAGCAGTTCTTC. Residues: CSARVRRTEQFF.

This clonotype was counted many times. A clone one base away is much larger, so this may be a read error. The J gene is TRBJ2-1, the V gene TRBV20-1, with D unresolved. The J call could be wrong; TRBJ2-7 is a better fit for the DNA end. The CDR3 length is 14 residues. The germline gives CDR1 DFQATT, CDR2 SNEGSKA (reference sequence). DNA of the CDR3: TGCAGTGTTCAGAAGGAAAGCTCCTACAATGAGCAGTACTTC. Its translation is CSVQKESSYNEQYF.

CDR3 DNA sequence: TGCAGTGCTAGTCGGGCCTCTAACACTGAAGCTTTCTTT. Residues: CSASRASNTEAFF. The chain uses TRBV20-1 and TRBJ1-1; D not resolved. Trimming removed 3 bases at V and 2 bases at J, with 10 bases between. The CDR3 runs 13 residues. In germline, CDR1 is DFQATT, CDR2 SNEGSKA (reference sequence).

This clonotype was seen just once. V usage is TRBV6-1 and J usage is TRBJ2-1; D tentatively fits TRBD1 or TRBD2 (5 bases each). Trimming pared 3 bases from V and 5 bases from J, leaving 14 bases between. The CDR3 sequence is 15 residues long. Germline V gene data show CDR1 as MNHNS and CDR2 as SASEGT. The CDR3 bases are TGTGCCAGCAGTGAGCGGCCAGGGAGTGACAATGAGCAGTTCTTC. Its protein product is CASSERPGSDNEQFF.

CDR3 bases: TGCAGTGCTAGCCGAGGCGGGAGGAGCTATGGCTACACCTTC. Translation: CSASRGGRSYGYTF. The chain is built from TRBV20-1 and TRBJ1-2; D unclear. This CDR3 is built from 14 residues. CDR1 and CDR2 from the germline V gene are DFQATT and SNEGSKA (reference sequence). Trimming shortened V by 3 bases and J by 4 bases, and 15 bases separated the two germline ends.

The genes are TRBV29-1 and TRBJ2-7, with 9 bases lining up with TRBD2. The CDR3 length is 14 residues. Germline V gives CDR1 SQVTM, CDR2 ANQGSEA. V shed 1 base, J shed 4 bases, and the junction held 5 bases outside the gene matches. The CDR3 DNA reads TGCAGCGTTGAAGTTGGCAGCGGGAGGTACGAGCAGTACTTC. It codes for CSVEVGSGRYEQYF.

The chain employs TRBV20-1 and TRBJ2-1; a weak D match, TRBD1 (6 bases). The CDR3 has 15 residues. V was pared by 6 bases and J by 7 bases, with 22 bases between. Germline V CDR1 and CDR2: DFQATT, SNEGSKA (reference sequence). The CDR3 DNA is TGCAGTGCAGAGACTATCAGGGGAGTCAGGAATGAGCAGTTCTTC. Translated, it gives CSAETIRGVRNEQFF.

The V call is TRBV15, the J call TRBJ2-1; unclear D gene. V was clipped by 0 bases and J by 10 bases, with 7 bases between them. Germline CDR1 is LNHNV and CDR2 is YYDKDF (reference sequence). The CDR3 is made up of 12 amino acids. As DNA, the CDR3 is TGTGCCACCAGCAGAGATATGGGGGAGCAGTTCTTC. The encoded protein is CATSRDMGEQFF.

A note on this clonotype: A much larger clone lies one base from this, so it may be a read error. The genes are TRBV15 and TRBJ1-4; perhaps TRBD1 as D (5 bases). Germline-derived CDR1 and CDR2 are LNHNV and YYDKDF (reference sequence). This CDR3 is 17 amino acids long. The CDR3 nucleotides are TGTGCCACCAGCAGAGATCCATCCGGGGGGACTAATGAAAAACCGTTTTTT. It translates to CATSRDPSGGTNEKPFF.

The DNA for the CDR3 is TGTGCCATCAGTGAGTCTTGGGACAGCTCCTACAATGAGCAGTTCTTC. It yields the protein CAISESWDSSYNEQFF. The chain joins TRBV10-3 to TRBJ2-1, with TRBD1 matching over 7 bases. Looked up from germline, CDR1 is ENHRY and CDR2 is SYGVKD. The CDR3 is 16 amino acids. The V and J ends lost 0 bases and 0 bases, in that order; junction bases with no gene match: 2.

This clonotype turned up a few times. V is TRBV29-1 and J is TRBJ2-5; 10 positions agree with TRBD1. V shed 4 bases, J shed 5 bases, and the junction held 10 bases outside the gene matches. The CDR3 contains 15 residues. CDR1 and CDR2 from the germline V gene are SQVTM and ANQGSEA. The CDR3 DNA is TGCAGCGTTGCGACCCGGGACAGGGGAGGTGAGACCCAGTACTTC. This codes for CSVATRDRGGETQYF.

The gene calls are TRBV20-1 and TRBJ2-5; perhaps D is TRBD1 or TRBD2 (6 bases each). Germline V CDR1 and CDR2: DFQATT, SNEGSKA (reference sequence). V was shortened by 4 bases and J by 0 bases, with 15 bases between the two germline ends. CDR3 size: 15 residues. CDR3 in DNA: TGCAGTGCTAATCCGACCGGGGGCGACCAAGAGACCCAGTACTTC. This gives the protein CSANPTGGDQETQYF.

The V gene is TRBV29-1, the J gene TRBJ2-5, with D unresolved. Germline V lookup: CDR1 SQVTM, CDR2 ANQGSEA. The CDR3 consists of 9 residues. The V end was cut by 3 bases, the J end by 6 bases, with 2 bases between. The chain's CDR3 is CSVDQTQYF. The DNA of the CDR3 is TGCAGCGTTGACCAGACCCAGTACTTC.

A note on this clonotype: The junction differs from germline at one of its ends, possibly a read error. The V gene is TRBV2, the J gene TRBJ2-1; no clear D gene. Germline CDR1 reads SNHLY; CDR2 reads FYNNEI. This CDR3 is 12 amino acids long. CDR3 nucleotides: TGTGCCAGACGGACCGAAATGGATGAGCAGTTGTTC. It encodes CARRTEMDEQLF.

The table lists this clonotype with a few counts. CDR3 sequence reads: CASSQRLLQETQYF. CDR3 coding DNA: TGCGCCAGCAGCCAACGACTACTACAAGAGACCCAGTACTTC. The chain uses TRBV4-3 and TRBJ2-5; a possible D gene is TRBD2 (5 bases). Germline lookup yields CDR1 LGHNA and CDR2 YSLEER. Trimming took 2 bases from V and 2 from J, leaving 9 bases between them. This CDR3 has 14 amino acids.

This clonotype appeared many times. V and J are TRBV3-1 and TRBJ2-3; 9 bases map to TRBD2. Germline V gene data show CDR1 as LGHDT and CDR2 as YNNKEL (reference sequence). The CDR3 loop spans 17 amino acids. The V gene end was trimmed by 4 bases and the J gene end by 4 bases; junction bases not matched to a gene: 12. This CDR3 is CASSLPVAGGRADTQYF. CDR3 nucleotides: TGTGCCAGCAGCCTCCCGGTTGCGGGAGGGCGCGCAGATACGCAGTATTTT.

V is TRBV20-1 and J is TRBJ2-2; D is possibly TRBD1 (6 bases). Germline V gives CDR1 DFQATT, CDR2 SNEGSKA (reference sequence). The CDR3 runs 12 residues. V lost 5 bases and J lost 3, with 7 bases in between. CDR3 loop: CSAYRDTGELFF. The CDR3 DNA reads TGCAGTGCTTACAGGGACACCGGGGAGCTGTTTTTT.

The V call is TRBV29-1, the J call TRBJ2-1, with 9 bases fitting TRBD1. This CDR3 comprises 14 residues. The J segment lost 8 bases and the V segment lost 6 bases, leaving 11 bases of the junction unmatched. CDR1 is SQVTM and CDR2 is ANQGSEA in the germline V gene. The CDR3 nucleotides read TGCAGCGTATGGGCTGACAGGGGGTTGGATGAGCAGTTCTTC. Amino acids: CSVWADRGLDEQFF.

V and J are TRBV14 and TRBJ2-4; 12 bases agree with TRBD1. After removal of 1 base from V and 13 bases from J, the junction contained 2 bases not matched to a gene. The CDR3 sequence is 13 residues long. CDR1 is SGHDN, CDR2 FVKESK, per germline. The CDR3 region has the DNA TGTGCCAGCAGCCAAGGGGACAGGGGGCGGCAGTACTTC. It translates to CASSQGDRGRQYF.

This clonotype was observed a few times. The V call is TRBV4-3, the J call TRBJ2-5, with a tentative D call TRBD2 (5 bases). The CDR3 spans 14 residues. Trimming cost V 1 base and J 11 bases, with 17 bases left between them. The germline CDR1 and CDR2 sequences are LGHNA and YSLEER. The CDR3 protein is CASSQGPTVREQYF. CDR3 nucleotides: TGCGCCAGCAGCCAAGGTCCAACGGTTAGGGAGCAGTACTTC.

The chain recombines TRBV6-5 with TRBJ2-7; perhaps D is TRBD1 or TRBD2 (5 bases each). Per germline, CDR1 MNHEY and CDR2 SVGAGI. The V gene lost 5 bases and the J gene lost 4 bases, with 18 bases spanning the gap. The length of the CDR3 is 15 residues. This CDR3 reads CASSRGQGMRYEQYF. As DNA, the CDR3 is TGTGCCAGCAGTCGCGGGCAGGGTATGAGGTACGAGCAGTACTTC.

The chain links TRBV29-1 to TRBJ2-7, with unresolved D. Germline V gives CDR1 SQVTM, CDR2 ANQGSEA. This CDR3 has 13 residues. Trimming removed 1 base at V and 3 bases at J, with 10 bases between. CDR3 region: CSVEGKIGYEQYF. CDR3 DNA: TGCAGCGTTGAAGGGAAGATAGGCTACGAGCAGTACTTC.

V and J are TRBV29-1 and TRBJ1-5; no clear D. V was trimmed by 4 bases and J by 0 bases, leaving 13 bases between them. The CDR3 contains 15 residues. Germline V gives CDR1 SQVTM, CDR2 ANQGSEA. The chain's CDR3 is CSVAIGRYSNQPQHF. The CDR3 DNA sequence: TGCAGCGTTGCTATCGGTCGTTATAGCAATCAGCCCCAGCATTTT.

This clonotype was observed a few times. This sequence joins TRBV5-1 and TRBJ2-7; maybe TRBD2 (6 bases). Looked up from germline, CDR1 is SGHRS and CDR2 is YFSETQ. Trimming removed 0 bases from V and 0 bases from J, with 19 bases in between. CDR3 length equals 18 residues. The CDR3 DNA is TGCGCCAGCAGCTTGGCCTCAGGAGGGCGCGGAATCTCCTACGAGCAGTACTTC. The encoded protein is CASSLASGGRGISYEQYF.

CDR3 in amino acids: CATSDRAGGRPDTQYF. The CDR3 bases are TGTGCCACCAGTGATAGAGCGGGAGGCCGGCCAGATACGCAGTATTTT. The chain carries TRBV24-1 and TRBJ2-3; 9 nucleotides agree with TRBD2. Germline trimming cut 3 bases from V and 4 bases from J; bases unmatched to any gene: 7. The CDR3 covers 16 residues. The germline CDR1 and CDR2 sequences are KGHDR and SFDVKD.

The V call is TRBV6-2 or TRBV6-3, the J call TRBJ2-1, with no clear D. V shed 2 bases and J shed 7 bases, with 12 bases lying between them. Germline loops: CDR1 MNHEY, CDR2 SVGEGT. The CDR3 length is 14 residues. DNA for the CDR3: TGTGCCAGCAGTTACCATCCCACACGGAATGAGCAGTTCTTC. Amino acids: CASSYHPTRNEQFF.

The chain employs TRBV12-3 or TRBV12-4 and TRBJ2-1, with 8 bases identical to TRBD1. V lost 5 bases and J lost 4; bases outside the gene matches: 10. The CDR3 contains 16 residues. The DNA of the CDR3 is TGTGCCAGCAGTAAAACCAGGACAGGGATTTACAATGAGCAGTTCTTC. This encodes CASSKTRTGIYNEQFF.

CDR3 nucleotide sequence: TGTGCCAGCAGCCGCGATACCCTAGCGGGAAGTACCGGGGAGCTGTTTTTT. Protein sequence: CASSRDTLAGSTGELFF. The rearrangement uses TRBV7-2 and TRBJ2-2; 9 bases are a match to TRBD2. The CDR3 length is 17 residues. The V and J ends lost 5 bases and 5 bases, in that order; junction bases with no gene match: 12. CDR1 is SGHTA, CDR2 FQGNSA, per germline.